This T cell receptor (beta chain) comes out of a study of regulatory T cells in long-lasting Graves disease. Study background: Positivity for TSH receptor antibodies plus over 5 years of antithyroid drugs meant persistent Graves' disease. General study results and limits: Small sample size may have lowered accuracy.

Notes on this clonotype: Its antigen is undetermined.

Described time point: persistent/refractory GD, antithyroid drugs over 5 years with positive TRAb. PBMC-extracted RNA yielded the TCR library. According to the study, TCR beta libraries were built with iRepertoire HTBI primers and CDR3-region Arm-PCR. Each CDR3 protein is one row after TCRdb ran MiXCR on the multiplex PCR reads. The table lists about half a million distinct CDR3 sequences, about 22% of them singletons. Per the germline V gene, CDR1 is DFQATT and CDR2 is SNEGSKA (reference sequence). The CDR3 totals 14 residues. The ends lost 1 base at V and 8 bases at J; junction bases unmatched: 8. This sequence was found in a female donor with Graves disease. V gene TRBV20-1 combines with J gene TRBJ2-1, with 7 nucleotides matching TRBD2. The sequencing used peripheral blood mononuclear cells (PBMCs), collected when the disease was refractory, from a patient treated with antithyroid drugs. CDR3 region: CSARGTSGVDEQFF. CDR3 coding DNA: TGCAGTGCTAGAGGGACTAGTGGGGTCGATGAGCAGTTCTTC.